Below are 15 T cell receptor beta chains sequenced from a single sample in a study of response to subunit inactivated influenza vaccine. TCRdb independently ran MiXCR on the RT-PCR reads; one entry per CDR3 protein. The sample consists of roughly 170,000 distinct CDR3 sequences, 7.5% to 10% of them appearing once. This material consisted of non-naive T cells sorted from PBMCs, taken on the day of vaccination. The source is a man between 50 and 59 years old who received an inactivated influenza vaccine.

This clonotype qualifies as medium-sized. The chain joins TRBV5-5 to TRBJ2-3; 8 nucleotides agree with TRBD1. CDR1 is SGHKS, CDR2 YYEKEE, per germline (reference sequence). The CDR3 is 15 residues long. The V gene end was trimmed by 0 bases and the J gene end by 4 bases; junction bases not matched to a gene: 4. The chain's CDR3 is CASSLGQGAADTQYF. CDR3 in DNA: TGTGCCAGCAGCTTGGGCCAGGGGGCCGCAGATACGCAGTATTTT.

This clonotype was seen a handful of times. The chain has TRBV6-2 or TRBV6-3 and TRBJ1-1; D unresolved. Germline-derived CDR1 and CDR2 are MNHEY and SVGEGT. The V and J ends lost 8 bases and 1 base respectively, with 8 bases between them. This CDR3 spans 12 amino acids. CDR3 bases: TGTGCCAGCTACAACCCGAACACTGAAGCTTTCTTT. The encoded protein is CASYNPNTEAFF.

In this sample, this clonotype turned up many times. The chain uses TRBV5-6 and TRBJ2-3, with TRBD2 identical over 10 bases. Germline trimming cut 3 bases from V and 3 bases from J; bases unmatched to any gene: 7. The CDR3 contains 16 residues. Germline V CDR1 and CDR2: SGHDT, YYEEEE. CDR3 DNA: TGTGCCAGCAGCTGGGGAGCGGGGGGGCCTACAGATACGCAGTATTTT. This encodes CASSWGAGGPTDTQYF.

On this clonotype: Possible read error: a much larger clone is one base away. The CDR3, as DNA: TGTGCCAGCAGCTTCAACTACTACAATGAGCAGTTCTTC. This encodes CASSFNYYNEQFF. This chain uses TRBV5-6 with TRBJ2-1; D is uncertain. In germline, CDR1 is SGHDT, CDR2 YYEEEE. V was cut by 2 bases and J by 3 bases, with 6 bases left in between. This CDR3 region has 13 residues.

This clonotype came up many times. The rearrangement links TRBV10-3 to TRBJ2-1; 9 bases fit TRBD2. The CDR3 extends over 16 amino acids. J was trimmed by 6 bases and V by 10 bases; bases with no gene match: 16. The germline V gene has CDR1 ENHRY and CDR2 SYGVKD. In DNA form, the CDR3 reads TGTGCCACTCAACCTCGGAGGCTAGCGGGGTTCAATGAGCAGTTCTTC. This sequence encodes CATQPRRLAGFNEQFF.

There are a few counts of this clonotype. Here the CDR3 reads CASSLDPGAGEKLFF. Written as DNA, the CDR3 is TGTGCCAGCAGCTTAGATCCAGGGGCAGGAGAAAAACTGTTTTTT. The chain links TRBV7-2 to TRBJ1-4, with D maybe TRBD1 (6 bases). The CDR3 is 15 amino acids. Trimming pared 1 base from V and 8 bases from J, leaving 14 bases between. The germline gives CDR1 SGHTA, CDR2 FQGNSA.

This clonotype occurred many times. This chain uses TRBV5-1 with TRBJ1-6; possible D gene TRBD1, 5 bases. This CDR3 is built from 14 residues. From germline, CDR1 is SGHRS and CDR2 YFSETQ. The V end was cut by 0 bases, the J end by 6 bases, with 7 bases between. CDR3 DNA: TGCGCCAGCAGCTTGGGACAGATTAATTCACCCCTCCACTTT. It is translated as CASSLGQINSPLHF.

This clonotype was seen only a few times. This sequence joins TRBV6-6 and TRBJ2-7; no clear D. The V gene's germline CDR1 is MNHNY and CDR2 SVGAGI (reference sequence). The CDR3 contains 11 residues. With 6 bases removed from V and 5 bases from J, the gap between germline ends came to 8 bases. As DNA, the CDR3 is TGTGCCAGCAGGGTTTGGCACGAGCAGTACTTC. Its protein is CASRVWHEQYF.

This clonotype came up many times. The chain combines TRBV29-1 with TRBJ2-6; the D is unclear. With 7 bases removed from V and 1 base from J, the gap between germline ends came to 8 bases. The length of the CDR3 is 13 residues. Germline CDR1 and CDR2: SQVTM and ANQGSEA. The CDR3 loop reads CSASPSGANVLTF. The CDR3 DNA sequence: TGCAGCGCCAGCCCTTCTGGGGCCAACGTCCTGACTTTC.

The table lists this clonotype with many counts. This rearrangement joins TRBV6-2 or TRBV6-3 to TRBJ1-2; a weak D match, TRBD1 (6 bases). Deletions cut 7 bases from V and 0 bases from J, with 12 bases between. Germline V gene sequence: CDR1 MNHEY, CDR2 SVGEGT. This CDR3 spans 14 amino acids. In DNA, the CDR3 is TGTGCCAGCAAACAGGGAACATCTAACTATGGCTACACCTTC. It is translated as CASKQGTSNYGYTF.

In its sample, this clonotype was seen many times. The genes are TRBV6-6 and TRBJ2-7, with no clear D. The CDR3 has 13 residues. Trimming stripped 7 bases from V and 1 base from J, with 11 bases between. The germline V gene encodes CDR1 MNHNY and CDR2 SVGAGI (reference sequence). The CDR3 bases are TGTGCCAGCAATACCGGGCCTTCCTACGAGCAGTACTTC. Its translation: CASNTGPSYEQYF.

This clonotype has a count of ten or more. This rearrangement joins TRBV30 to TRBJ2-1, with 7 nucleotides matching TRBD2. The CDR3 covers 13 residues. J gave up 5 bases and V 0 bases, and 1 base lay outside the gene matches. Germline values: CDR1 GTSNPN, CDR2 SVGIG (reference sequence). The chain's CDR3 is CAWSVSGNNEQFF. The CDR3 coding sequence is TGTGCCTGGAGTGTCAGCGGGAACAATGAGCAGTTCTTC.

The V call is TRBV3-1, the J call TRBJ1-2; D perhaps matches TRBD1 (6 bases). The germline gives CDR1 LGHDT, CDR2 YNNKEL (reference sequence). The CDR3 has 15 amino acids. V was trimmed by 4 bases and J by 4 bases, leaving 16 bases between them. The CDR3: CASSLQGARGYGYTF. In DNA, the CDR3 is TGTGCCAGCAGCCTACAGGGCGCACGGGGCTATGGCTACACCTTC.

The V and J genes are TRBV9 and TRBJ1-1, with D perhaps TRBD1 (6 bases). CDR1 SGDLS and CDR2 YYNGEE come from the germline V gene. The CDR3 spans 12 residues. Trimming removed 3 bases from V and 6 bases from J, with 9 bases in between. The CDR3 bases are TGTGCCAGCAGCGGGGGGGGGCCTGAAGCTTTCTTT. It encodes CASSGGGPEAFF. The full variable domain, with the rest looked up from reference TRBV9 and TRBJ1-1, is DSGVTQTPKHLITATGQRVTLRCSPRSGDLSVYWYQQSLDQGLQFLIQYYNGEERAKGNILERFSAQQFPDLHSELNLSSLELGDSALYFCASSGGGPEAFFGQGTRLTVV.

Many counts were recorded for this clonotype. This chain connects TRBV20-1 to TRBJ1-6; D is unresolved. Germline-derived CDR1 and CDR2 are DFQATT and SNEGSKA (reference sequence). The CDR3 covers 12 residues. Trimming pared 0 bases from V and 7 bases from J, leaving 4 bases between. The CDR3 spells CSAREGNSPLHF. The CDR3 DNA follows: TGCAGTGCTAGAGAGGGGAATTCACCCCTCCACTTT.